This T cell receptor beta chain was observed in a study of OX40 agonist ivuxolimab in advanced cancers. Overall study: A history of anti-PD-1, anti-PD-L1 or anti-CTLA-4 therapy was acceptable, and approximately 40% had some.

General study findings and limits: The antigens recognized by the expanded peripheral T cells, that is their antigen specificity, were not determined. In the 0.1-3.0 mg/kg groups, partial responders showed among the lowest expansion.

Trimming took 2 bases from V and 0 from J, leaving 16 bases between them. This CDR3 contains 16 residues. In germline, CDR1 is GTSNPN, CDR2 SVGIG (reference sequence). Repertoires were generated with immunoSEQ multiplex PCR, while TCRdb's copy carries only in-frame clones and drops some. The sample shows 65,000 to 95,000 clones, about 94% of them seen only once. Concerning this clone itself: The antigen remains undetermined.

The specimen comprised CD4+ or CD8+ T cells sorted from blood, sampled in a trial of the OX40 agonist ivuxolimab. The gene calls are TRBV30 and TRBJ1-1; D remains unclear. This TCR came from an adult with an advanced solid tumor such as melanoma, head and neck, liver or kidney cancer. CDR3 sequence (DNA): TGTGCCTGGAGTCCCCCCGGTGCGACATTGAACACTGAAGCTTTCTTT. It specifies CAWSPPGATLNTEAFF.